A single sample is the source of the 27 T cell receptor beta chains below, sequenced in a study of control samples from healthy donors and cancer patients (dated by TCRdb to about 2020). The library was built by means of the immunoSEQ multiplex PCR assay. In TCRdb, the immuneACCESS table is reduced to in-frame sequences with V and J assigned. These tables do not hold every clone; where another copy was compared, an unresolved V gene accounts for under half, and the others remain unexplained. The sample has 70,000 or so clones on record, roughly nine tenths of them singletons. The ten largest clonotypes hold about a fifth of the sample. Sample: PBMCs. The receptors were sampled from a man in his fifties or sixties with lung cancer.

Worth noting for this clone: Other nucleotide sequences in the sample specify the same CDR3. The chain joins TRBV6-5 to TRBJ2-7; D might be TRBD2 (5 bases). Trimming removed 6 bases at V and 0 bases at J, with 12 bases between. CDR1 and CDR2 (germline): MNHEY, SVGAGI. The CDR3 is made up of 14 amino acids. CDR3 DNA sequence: TGTGCCAGCAGCTATAGTCGGGACTCCTACGAGCAGTACTTC. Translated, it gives CASSYSRDSYEQYF.

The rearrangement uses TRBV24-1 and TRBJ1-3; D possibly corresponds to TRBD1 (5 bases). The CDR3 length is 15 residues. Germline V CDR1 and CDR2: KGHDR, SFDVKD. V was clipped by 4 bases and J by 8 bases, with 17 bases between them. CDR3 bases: TGTGCCACCAGTGACAGAGGGACTGCCAAAGACACCATATATTTT. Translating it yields CATSDRGTAKDTIYF.

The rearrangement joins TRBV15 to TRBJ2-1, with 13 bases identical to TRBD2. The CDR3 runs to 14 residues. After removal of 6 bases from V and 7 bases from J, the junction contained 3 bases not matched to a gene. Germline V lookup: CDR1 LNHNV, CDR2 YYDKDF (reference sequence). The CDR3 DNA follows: TGTGCCACCAGACTAGCGGGGGGGCGTAATGAGCAGTTCTTC. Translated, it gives CATRLAGGRNEQFF. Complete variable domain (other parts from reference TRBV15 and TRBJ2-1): DAMVIQNPRYQVTQFGKPVTLSCSQTLNHNVMYWYQQKSSQAPKLLFHYYDKDFNNEADTPDNFQSRRPNTSFCFLDIRSPGLGDTAMYLCATRLAGGRNEQFFGPGTRLTVL.

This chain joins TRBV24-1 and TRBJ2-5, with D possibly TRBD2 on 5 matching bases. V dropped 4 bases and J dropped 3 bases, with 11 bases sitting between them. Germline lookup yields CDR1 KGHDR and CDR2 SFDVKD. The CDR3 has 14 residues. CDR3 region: CATSDPRTEETQYF. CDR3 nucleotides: TGTGCCACCAGTGACCCCCGGACTGAAGAGACCCAGTACTTC.

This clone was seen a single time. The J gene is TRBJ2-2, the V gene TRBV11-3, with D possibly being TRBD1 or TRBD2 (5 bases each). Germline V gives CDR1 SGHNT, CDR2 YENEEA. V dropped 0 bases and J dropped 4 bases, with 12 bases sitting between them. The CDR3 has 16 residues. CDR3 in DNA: TGTGCCAGCAGCTTAGATCCAGGGACGAGCACCGGGGAGCTGTTTTTT. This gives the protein CASSLDPGTSTGELFF.

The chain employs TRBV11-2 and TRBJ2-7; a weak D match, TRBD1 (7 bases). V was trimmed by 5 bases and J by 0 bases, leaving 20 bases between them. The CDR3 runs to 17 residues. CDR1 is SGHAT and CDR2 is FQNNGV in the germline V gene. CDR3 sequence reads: CASSPFPGTAGSYEQYF. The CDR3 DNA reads TGTGCCAGCAGCCCTTTCCCCGGGACAGCGGGCTCCTACGAGCAGTACTTC.

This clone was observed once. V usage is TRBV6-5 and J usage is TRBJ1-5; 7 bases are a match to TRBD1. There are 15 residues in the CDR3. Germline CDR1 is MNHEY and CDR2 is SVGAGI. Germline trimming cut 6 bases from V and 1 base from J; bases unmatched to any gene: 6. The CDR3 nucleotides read TGTGCCAGCAGAAACAGGGGAGGAAGCAATCAGCCCCAGCATTTT. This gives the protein CASRNRGGSNQPQHF.

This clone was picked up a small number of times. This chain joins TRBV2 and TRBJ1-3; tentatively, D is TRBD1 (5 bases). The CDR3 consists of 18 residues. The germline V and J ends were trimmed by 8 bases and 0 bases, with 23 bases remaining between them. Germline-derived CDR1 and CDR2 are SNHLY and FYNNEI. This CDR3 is CASGLSRWDGSSGNTIYF. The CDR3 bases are TGTGCCAGCGGGCTCTCCCGTTGGGACGGGAGCTCTGGAAACACCATATATTTT.

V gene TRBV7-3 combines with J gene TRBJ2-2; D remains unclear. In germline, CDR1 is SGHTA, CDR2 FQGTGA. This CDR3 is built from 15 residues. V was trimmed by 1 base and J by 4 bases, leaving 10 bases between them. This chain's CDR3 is CASSLNSPGTGELFF. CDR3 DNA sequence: TGTGCCAGCAGCTTAAACAGCCCTGGCACCGGGGAGCTGTTTTTT.

This chain's CDR3 is CASGTSGGLLTNEQFF. DNA of the CDR3: TGCGCCAGCGGGACTAGCGGGGGGCTCCTTACCAATGAGCAGTTCTTC. The rearrangement uses TRBV10-2 and TRBJ2-1; 15 bases are shared with TRBD2. The CDR3 is 16 residues long. CDR1 and CDR2 (germline): WSHSY, SAAADI. Unmatched junction bases numbered 8, after V lost 8 bases and J lost 6 bases.

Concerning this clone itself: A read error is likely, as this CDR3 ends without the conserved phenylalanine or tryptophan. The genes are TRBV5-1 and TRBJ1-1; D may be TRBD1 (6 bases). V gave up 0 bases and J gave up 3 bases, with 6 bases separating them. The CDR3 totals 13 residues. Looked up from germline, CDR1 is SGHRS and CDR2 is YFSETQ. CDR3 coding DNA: TGCGCCAGCAGCTTGGACAGGGACACTGAAGCTTTCTCT. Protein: CASSLDRDTEAFS.

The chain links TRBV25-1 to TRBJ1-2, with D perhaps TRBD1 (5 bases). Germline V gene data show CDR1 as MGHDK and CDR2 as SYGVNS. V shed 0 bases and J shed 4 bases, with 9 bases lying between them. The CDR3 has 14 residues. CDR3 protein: CASSEYQGFYGYTF. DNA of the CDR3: TGTGCCAGCAGTGAATACCAGGGATTCTATGGCTACACCTTC.

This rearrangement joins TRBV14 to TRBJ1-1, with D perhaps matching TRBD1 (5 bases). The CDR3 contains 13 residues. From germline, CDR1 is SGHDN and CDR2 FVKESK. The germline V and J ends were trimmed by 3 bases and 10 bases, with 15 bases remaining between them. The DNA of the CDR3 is TGTGCCAGCAGCCAGGGGACTTTAAGTGGAGCTTTCTTT. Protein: CASSQGTLSGAFF.

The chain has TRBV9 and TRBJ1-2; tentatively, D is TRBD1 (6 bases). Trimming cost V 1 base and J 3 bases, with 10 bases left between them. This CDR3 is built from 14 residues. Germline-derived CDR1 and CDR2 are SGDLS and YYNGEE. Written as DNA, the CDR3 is TGTGCCAGCAGCGTAAAAGCAGGGGACTATGGCTACACCTTC. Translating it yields CASSVKAGDYGYTF.

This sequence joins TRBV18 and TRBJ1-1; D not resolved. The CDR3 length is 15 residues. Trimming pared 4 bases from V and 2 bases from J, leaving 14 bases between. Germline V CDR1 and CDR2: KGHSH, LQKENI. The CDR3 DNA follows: TGTGCCAGCTCACAGTCTGTGGGCAGTAACACTGAAGCTTTCTTT. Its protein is CASSQSVGSNTEAFF.

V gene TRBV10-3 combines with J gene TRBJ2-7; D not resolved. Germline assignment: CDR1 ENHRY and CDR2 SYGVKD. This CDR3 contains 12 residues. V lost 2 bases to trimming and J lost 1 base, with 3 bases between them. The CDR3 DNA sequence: TGTGCCATCAGTGAGGGTTCCTACGAGCAGTACGTC. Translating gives CAISEGSYEQYV.

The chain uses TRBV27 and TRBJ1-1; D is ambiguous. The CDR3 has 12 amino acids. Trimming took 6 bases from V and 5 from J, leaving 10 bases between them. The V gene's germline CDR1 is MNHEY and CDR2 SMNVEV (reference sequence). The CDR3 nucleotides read TGTGCCAGCAGGGGTCTATTAACTGAAGCTTTCTTT. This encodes CASRGLLTEAFF.

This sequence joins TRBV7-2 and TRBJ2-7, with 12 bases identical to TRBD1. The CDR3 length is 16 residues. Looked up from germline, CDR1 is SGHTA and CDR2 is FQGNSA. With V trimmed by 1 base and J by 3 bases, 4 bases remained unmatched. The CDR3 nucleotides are TGTGCCAGCAGCTTAGTCGGGACAGGGGGCCGCTACGAGCAGTACTTC. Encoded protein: CASSLVGTGGRYEQYF.

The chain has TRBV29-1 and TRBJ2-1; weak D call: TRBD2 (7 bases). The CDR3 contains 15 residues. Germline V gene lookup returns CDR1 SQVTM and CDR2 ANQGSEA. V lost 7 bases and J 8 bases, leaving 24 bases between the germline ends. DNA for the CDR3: TGCAGCGCTCCAGGCGGGGGCCACGCCGGTGATGAGCAGTTCTTC. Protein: CSAPGGGHAGDEQFF.

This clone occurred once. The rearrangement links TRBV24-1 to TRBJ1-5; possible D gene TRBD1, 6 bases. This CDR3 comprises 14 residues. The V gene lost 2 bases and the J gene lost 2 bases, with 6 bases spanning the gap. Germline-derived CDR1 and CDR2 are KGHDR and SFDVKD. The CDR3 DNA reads TGTGCCACCAGTGATTACAGGGGCAATCAGCCCCAGCATTTT. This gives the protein CATSDYRGNQPQHF.

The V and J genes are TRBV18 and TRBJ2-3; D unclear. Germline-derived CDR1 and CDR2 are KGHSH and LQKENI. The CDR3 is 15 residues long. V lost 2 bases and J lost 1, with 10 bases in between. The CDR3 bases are TGTGCCAGCTCACCAAGGCAGGAAGGCACAGATACGCAGTATTTT. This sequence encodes CASSPRQEGTDTQYF.

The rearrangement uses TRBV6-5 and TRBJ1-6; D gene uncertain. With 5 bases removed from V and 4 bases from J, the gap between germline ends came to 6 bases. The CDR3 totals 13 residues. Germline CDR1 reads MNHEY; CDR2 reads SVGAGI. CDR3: CASSLYYNSPLHF. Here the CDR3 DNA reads TGTGCCAGCAGTCTGTATTATAATTCACCCCTCCACTTT.

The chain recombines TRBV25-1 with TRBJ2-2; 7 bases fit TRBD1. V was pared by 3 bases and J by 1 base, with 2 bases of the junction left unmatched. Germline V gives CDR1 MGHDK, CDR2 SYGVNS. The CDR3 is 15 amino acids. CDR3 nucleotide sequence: TGTGCCAGCAGTGACCGGGACAGGAACACCGGGGAGCTGTTTTTT. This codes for CASSDRDRNTGELFF.

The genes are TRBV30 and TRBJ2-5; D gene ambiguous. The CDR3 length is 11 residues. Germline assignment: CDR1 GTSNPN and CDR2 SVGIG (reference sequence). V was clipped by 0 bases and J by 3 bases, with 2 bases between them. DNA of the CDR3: TGTGCCTGGAGTGTAAAAGAGACCCAGTACTTC. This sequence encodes CAWSVKETQYF. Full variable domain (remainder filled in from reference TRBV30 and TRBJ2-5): SQTIHQWPATLVQPVGSPLSLECTVEGTSNPNLYWYRQAAGRGLQLLFYSVGIGQISSEVPQNLSASRPQDRQFILSSKKLLLSDSGFYLCAWSVKETQYFGPGTRLLVL.

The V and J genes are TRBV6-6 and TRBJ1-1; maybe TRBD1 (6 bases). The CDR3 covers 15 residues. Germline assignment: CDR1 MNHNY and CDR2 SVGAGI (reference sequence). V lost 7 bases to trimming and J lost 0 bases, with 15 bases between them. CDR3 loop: CASNTGYSLNTEAFF. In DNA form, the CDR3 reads TGTGCCAGCAACACAGGGTATTCGTTGAACACTGAAGCTTTCTTT.

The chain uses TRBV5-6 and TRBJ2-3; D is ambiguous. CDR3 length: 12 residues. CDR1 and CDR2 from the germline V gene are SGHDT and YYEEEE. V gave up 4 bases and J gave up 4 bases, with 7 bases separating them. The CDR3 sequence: CASSRPSDTQYF. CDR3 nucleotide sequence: TGTGCCAGCAGCCGACCGTCAGATACGCAGTATTTT.

The CDR3, as DNA: TGTGCCAGCAGCTCGACAGGGGGAACCTATGGCTACACCTTC. It is translated as CASSSTGGTYGYTF. The rearrangement uses TRBV7-3 and TRBJ1-2, with 9 bases lining up with TRBD1. After removal of 4 bases from V and 4 bases from J, the junction contained 4 bases not matched to a gene. Germline values: CDR1 SGHTA, CDR2 FQGTGA. This CDR3 contains 14 residues.